Detailed here is one T cell receptor beta chain. What it recognizes is unknown. Trimming at V came to 2 bases and at J to 7 bases, leaving 13 bases not matched to a gene. CDR1 and CDR2 from the germline V gene are SEHNR and FQNEAQ (reference sequence). This CDR3 is 18 amino acids long. The data were taken from a study of cytomegalovirus exposure and HLA in healthy donors. General observations from the study: Across donors, presence/absence analyses took sequencing depth to be roughly uniform. A later analysis showed TCR association rates differing by HLA locus, peaking at DRB1 and lowest at HLA-C. In an earlier analysis, about 87% or about 30%: the productive usage of most TCR beta V segments.

The PCR had 60 Vbeta and 13 Jbeta primers. Generated by immunoSEQ multiplex PCR, the TCRdb table keeps only in-frame clones and is missing some. The sample lists 150,000 or so clones, approximately 80% occurring once. The chain employs TRBV7-9 and TRBJ1-4; 10 positions agree with TRBD1. The sequence was collected from a female donor in good health and CMV-seronegative. Sequencing was performed on PBMCs. The CDR3, as DNA: TGTGCCAGCAGCTTAAACACCCAAACTGACAGGGGGCTTGAAAAACTGTTTTTT. Translated: CASSLNTQTDRGLEKLFF.